A single T cell receptor (beta chain) is shown here with its context. In the authors' methods: The assay estimated nucleated cells by amplifying reference gene primers. Profiled with immunoSEQ multiplex PCR; TCRdb holds only in-frame clones, not every one. V and J calls and clone size are given by that table; D and trimming were obtained from the DNA. The table includes about 210,000 clones, about 84% detected once. The sample is drawn from a study of blood T cell repertoires in COVID-19. Looking at the study overall: The United States, Italy and Spain supplied acute and convalescent COVID-19 samples. The cDNA or gDNA used as material had been derived from T cells, B-cell-depleted T cells, or PBMCs.

The CDR3 consists of 12 residues. V gave up 7 bases and J gave up 7 bases, with 13 bases separating them. The V gene's germline CDR1 is SEHNR and CDR2 FQNEAQ (reference sequence). Clinical histories supplied by participants themselves formed the basis of cohort assignment. V and J are TRBV7-9 and TRBJ1-2; D gene unclear. The TCR originated in a man aged 40-49 years with acute COVID-19. The sample taken for sequencing was PBMCs or T cells enriched from blood (not recorded which). CDR3 residues: CASTAGTFGYTF. The CDR3 DNA sequence: TGTGCCAGCACCGCAGGTACCTTTGGCTACACCTTC.